These 23 T cell receptor beta chains originate from one sample sequenced in a study of shared clonotypes between healthy human individuals. This table comes from immunoSEQ multiplex PCR, and its TCRdb copy is limited to in-frame clones, with some not included. Of a few million clones detected, 85% to 95% appear once; the ten largest clones hold approximately 0.39%. The material sequenced was naive CD4+ T cells from PBMCs. The subset: CD45RA+ positively selected. The receptor set was obtained from a man aged 18 to 35 in good health. Some clones in this sample may be carry-over from other donors' samples.

This sequence joins TRBV7-9 and TRBJ2-5, with 8 bases that match TRBD2. The J call may be faulty, since TRBJ2-7 better matches the DNA end. The V gene's germline CDR1 is SEHNR and CDR2 FQNEAQ (reference sequence). The CDR3 loop spans 15 amino acids. This CDR3 is CASSLGAGEPNEQYF. The CDR3 nucleotides read TGTGCCAGCAGCTTGGGAGCGGGAGAGCCCAACGAGCAGTACTTC.

The V gene is TRBV7-2, the J gene TRBJ2-3, with D possibly matching TRBD1 (5 bases). This CDR3 region has 16 residues. Germline values: CDR1 SGHTA, CDR2 FQGNSA. V dropped 2 bases and J dropped 0 bases, with 12 bases sitting between them. CDR3 coding DNA: TGTGCCAGCAGCTTATCTTTTGACAGAAGCACAGATACGCAGTATTTT. As protein: CASSLSFDRSTDTQYF.

The chain is built from TRBV6-4 and TRBJ1-5; D is possibly TRBD1 (5 bases). V lost 6 bases to trimming and J lost 7 bases, with 16 bases between them. There are 14 residues in the CDR3. Germline-derived CDR1 and CDR2 are MRHNA and SNTAGT. CDR3 bases: TGTGCCAGCAGCAGGGTCCGCCCCTACCAGCCCCAGCATTTT. Protein sequence: CASSRVRPYQPQHF.

The genes are TRBV4-1 and TRBJ1-5; no definite D call. Trimming shortened V by 5 bases and J by 4 bases, and 12 bases separated the two germline ends. This CDR3 spans 14 amino acids. CDR1 and CDR2 from the germline V gene are MGHRA and YSYEKL. CDR3 bases: TGCGCCAGCAGCTACGGTAGTTCGAATCAGCCCCAGCATTTT. Protein sequence: CASSYGSSNQPQHF.

This clone was seen just once. A junction boundary mismatches the germline segment, possibly from a read error. This chain links TRBV7-9 with TRBJ2-5; D is unresolved. The CDR3 is 11 amino acids. The V gene's germline CDR1 is SEHNR and CDR2 FQNEAQ (reference sequence). The CDR3 DNA reads as TGTGCCAGCAGCTTAGGAGAGACCCGGTACTTC. Translation gives CASSLGETRYF. Based on the CDR3 plus reference TRBV7-9 and TRBJ2-5, the full variable domain is DTGVSQNPRHKITKRGQNVTFRCDPISEHNRLYWYRQTLGQGPEFLTYFQNEAQLEKSRLLSDRFSAERPKGSFSTLEIQRTEQGDSAMYLCASSLGETRYFGPGTRLLVL.

CDR3 coding DNA: TGTGCCAGCAGTTTATTTGACAGGGAACAGGGCGAGCAGTACTTC. It encodes CASSLFDREQGEQYF. This chain uses TRBV28 with TRBJ2-7, with 7 bases lining up with TRBD1. The V segment lost 1 base and the J segment 6 bases; nucleotides outside the gene matches: 9. The CDR3 is made up of 15 amino acids. Looked up from germline, CDR1 is MDHEN and CDR2 is SYDVKM.

The CDR3 DNA reads as TGCAGCGTGAACAGGGATCAGAACACTGAAGCTTTCTTT. Translation: CSVNRDQNTEAFF. The J gene is TRBJ1-1, the V gene TRBV29-1; D perhaps matches TRBD1 (6 bases). This CDR3 comprises 13 residues. V lost 6 bases to trimming and J lost 1 base, with 12 bases between them. Germline assignment: CDR1 SQVTM and CDR2 ANQGSEA.

V gene TRBV28 combines with J gene TRBJ2-5; TRBD2 matches 11 bases. Germline V lookup: CDR1 MDHEN, CDR2 SYDVKM. This CDR3 is 19 amino acids long. V was clipped by 6 bases and J by 4 bases; unmatched bases: 19. CDR3 coding DNA: TGTGCCAGCAGCCCTCCGGGGGGGGTAGCGGGAGGGTTCGGAGAGACCCAGTACTTC. This codes for CASSPPGGVAGGFGETQYF.

The gene calls are TRBV4-1 and TRBJ2-1, with 8 bases lining up with TRBD2. The CDR3 sequence is 15 residues long. Per germline, CDR1 MGHRA and CDR2 YSYEKL. The V and J ends lost 5 bases and 9 bases, in that order; junction bases with no gene match: 12. The CDR3 sequence is CASSSRGAGVGEQFF. The CDR3, as DNA: TGCGCCAGCAGCTCCCGGGGAGCGGGAGTTGGTGAGCAGTTCTTC.

The chain carries TRBV5-1 and TRBJ1-2; D is possibly TRBD1 (5 bases). From germline, CDR1 is SGHRS and CDR2 YFSETQ. This CDR3 has 14 residues. V was clipped by 0 bases and J by 7 bases, with 13 bases between them. In DNA, the CDR3 is TGCGCCAGCAGCTTGGCCGGGCAGGGATTTGGCTACACCTTC. Translation gives CASSLAGQGFGYTF.

The genes are TRBV18 and TRBJ2-6, with TRBD1 matching over 8 bases. Germline CDR1 reads KGHSH; CDR2 reads LQKENI. The CDR3 covers 17 residues. V was pared by 1 base and J by 2 bases, with 4 bases of the junction left unmatched. The CDR3 DNA is TGTGCCAGCTCACCACAGACACAGGGGGCTGGGGCCAACGTCCTGACTTTC. Translating gives CASSPQTQGAGANVLTF.

V is TRBV18 and J is TRBJ2-3; 9 positions match TRBD2. There are 17 residues in the CDR3. V dropped 4 bases and J dropped 3; count of bases not matched to a gene: 11. Germline V lookup: CDR1 KGHSH, CDR2 LQKENI. Here the CDR3 reads CASSQRTSVQTTDTQYF. The CDR3 DNA sequence: TGTGCCAGCTCACAGCGGACTAGCGTCCAGACGACAGATACGCAGTATTTT. Complete variable domain (other parts from reference TRBV18 and TRBJ2-3): NAGVMQNPRHLVRRRGQEARLRCSPMKGHSHVYWYRQLPEEGLKFMVYLQKENIIDESGMPKERFSAEFPKEGPSILRIQQVVRGDSAAYFCASSQRTSVQTTDTQYFGPGTRLTVL.

The V and J genes are TRBV11-2 and TRBJ2-2; possibly TRBD1 for D (6 bases). Trimming removed 4 bases at V and 4 bases at J, with 13 bases between. CDR3 length: 15 residues. Germline values: CDR1 SGHAT, CDR2 FQNNGV. The CDR3 DNA sequence: TGTGCCAGCAGCTCTCTTGGCAGGGGCACCGGGGAGCTGTTTTTT. It is translated as CASSSLGRGTGELFF. The full variable domain, its missing parts supplied by reference TRBV11-2 and TRBJ2-2, is EAGVAQSPRYKIIEKRQSVAFWCNPISGHATLYWYQQILGQGPKLLIQFQNNGVVDDSQLPKDRFSAERLKGVDSTLKIQPAKLEDSAVYLCASSSLGRGTGELFFGEGSRLTVL.

The chain links TRBV10-3 to TRBJ2-7; D gene uncertain. The V and J ends lost 0 bases and 3 bases respectively, with 9 bases between them. The germline V gene has CDR1 ENHRY and CDR2 SYGVKD. The CDR3 has 14 amino acids. The DNA for the CDR3 is TGTGCCATCAGTGAGTCGAGGCCAAACTACGAGCAGTACTTC. Translated, it gives CAISESRPNYEQYF.

This chain links TRBV11-2 with TRBJ1-5; D not resolved. The CDR3 consists of 16 residues. CDR1 and CDR2 (germline): SGHAT, FQNNGV. Trimming removed 5 bases at V and 6 bases at J, with 20 bases between. The CDR3 loop is CASSLRRASGSQPQHF. The CDR3 DNA is TGTGCCAGCAGCCTTCGCCGGGCGTCCGGTAGTCAGCCCCAGCATTTT.

J is TRBJ1-1 and V is TRBV9; no clear D. Germline lookup yields CDR1 SGDLS and CDR2 YYNGEE. This CDR3 contains 14 residues. V lost 3 bases and J 1 base, leaving 10 bases between the germline ends. The CDR3 DNA reads as TGTGCCAGCAGCGCCCCACGGGCGAACACTGAAGCTTTCTTT. It specifies CASSAPRANTEAFF.

The chain recombines TRBV6-5 with TRBJ2-7; weak D call: TRBD1 (5 bases). Per the germline V gene, CDR1 is MNHEY and CDR2 is SVGAGI. The CDR3 runs to 13 residues. V gave up 2 bases and J gave up 4 bases, with 9 bases separating them. CDR3 region: CASSYDTGYEQYF. The CDR3 DNA sequence: TGTGCCAGCAGTTACGATACAGGATACGAGCAGTACTTC.

This clone was observed a handful of times. The V call is TRBV7-3, the J call TRBJ1-1; 9 bases align to TRBD1. The CDR3 contains 14 residues. V lost 6 bases to trimming and J lost 3 bases; unmatched junction nucleotides: 5. Germline loops: CDR1 SGHTA, CDR2 FQGTGA. The CDR3 protein is CASRLGQGHTEAFF. The CDR3, as DNA: TGTGCCAGCAGGTTGGGACAGGGCCACACTGAAGCTTTCTTT.

CDR3 DNA: TGCGCCAGCAGCTTGGAGGGACAGGAGGAAGCTTTCTTT. Protein sequence: CASSLEGQEEAFF. This chain connects TRBV5-1 to TRBJ1-1, with 8 bases matching TRBD1. Germline CDR1 is SGHRS and CDR2 is YFSETQ. V lost 0 bases to trimming and J lost 8 bases; unmatched junction nucleotides: 3. This CDR3 is 13 amino acids long.

V usage is TRBV5-1 and J usage is TRBJ2-1; 8 positions match TRBD2. Losses at the gene ends were 4 bases for V and 9 bases for J; bases not matched to a gene: 18. Looked up from germline, CDR1 is SGHRS and CDR2 is YFSETQ. The CDR3 contains 17 residues. The CDR3 reads CASSPGGGADGPGEQFF. The CDR3 DNA sequence: TGCGCCAGCAGCCCCGGGGGGGGCGCGGATGGGCCGGGTGAGCAGTTCTTC. Drawing the rest from reference TRBV5-1 and TRBJ2-1, the complete variable domain is KAGVTQTPRYLIKTRGQQVTLSCSPISGHRSVSWYQQTPGQGLQFLFEYFSETQRNKGNFPGRFSGRQFSNSRSEMNVSTLELGDSALYLCASSPGGGADGPGEQFFGPGTRLTVL.

This chain joins TRBV19 and TRBJ1-2; TRBD1 agrees at 10 bases. The V and J ends lost 6 bases and 1 base, in that order; junction bases with no gene match: 2. CDR1 and CDR2 from the germline V gene are LNHDA and SQIVND (reference sequence). The CDR3 is made up of 14 amino acids. The CDR3 coding sequence is TGTGCCAGTAGGGGGGACAGGGGTAACTATGGCTACACCTTC. This translates into CASRGDRGNYGYTF.

V and J are TRBV18 and TRBJ2-3, with D possibly being TRBD2 (6 bases). Germline V CDR1 and CDR2: KGHSH, LQKENI. This CDR3 has 17 residues. Trimming removed 1 base at V and 4 bases at J, with 18 bases between. CDR3 in DNA: TGTGCCAGCTCACCACGGGTTAGCGGAGGAGGTTCAGATACGCAGTATTTT. Residues: CASSPRVSGGGSDTQYF.

The rearrangement links TRBV7-8 to TRBJ2-2; tentatively, D is TRBD1 (6 bases). This CDR3 has 15 amino acids. V lost 5 bases, J lost 4 bases, and 14 bases lay in between. CDR1 and CDR2 from the germline V gene are SGHVS and FQNEAQ. CDR3 loop: CASSPGAGATGELFF. The DNA for the CDR3 is TGTGCCAGCAGCCCCGGCGCAGGGGCCACCGGGGAGCTGTTTTTT.